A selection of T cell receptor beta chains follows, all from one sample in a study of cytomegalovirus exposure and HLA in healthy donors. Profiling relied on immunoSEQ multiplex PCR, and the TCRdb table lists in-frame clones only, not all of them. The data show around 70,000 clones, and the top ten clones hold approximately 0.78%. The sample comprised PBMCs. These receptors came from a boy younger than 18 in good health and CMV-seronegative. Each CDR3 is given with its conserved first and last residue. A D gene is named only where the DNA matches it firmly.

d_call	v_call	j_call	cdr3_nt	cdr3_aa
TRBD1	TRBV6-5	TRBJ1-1	TGTGCCAGCAGTTACTTAAACAGGGGAGCTGAAGCTTTCTTT	CASSYLNRGAEAFF
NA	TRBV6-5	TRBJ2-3	TGTGCCAGCTCCCTCTCAGATACGCAGTATTTT	CASSLSDTQYF
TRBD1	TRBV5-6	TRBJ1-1	TGTGCCAGCAGCTGGCCGGGACAGCGCACTGAAGCTTTCTTT	CASSWPGQRTEAFF
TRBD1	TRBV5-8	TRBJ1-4	TGTGCCAGCAGCGGATTCGACAGGGGCCTTAATGAAAAACTGTTTTTT	CASSGFDRGLNEKLFF
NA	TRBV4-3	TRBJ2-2	TGCGCCAGCAGCCAAGGAACAGGACACACCGGGGAGCTGTTTTTT	CASSQGTGHTGELFF
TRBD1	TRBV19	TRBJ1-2	TGTGCCAGTAGTATCGGGACAGACTATGGCTACACCTTC	CASSIGTDYGYTF
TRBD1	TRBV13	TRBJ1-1	TGTGCCAGCAGCCGGACAGGGACTGATTCTTTCTTT	CASSRTGTDSFF
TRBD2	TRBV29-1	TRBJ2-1	TGCAGCGTTGTAATCACTAGCGCTAGACCACTCTACAATGAGCAGTTCTTC	CSVVITSARPLYNEQFF
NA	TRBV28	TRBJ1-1	TGTGCCAGCAGTTTAACCCTGGAGGGGACTGAAGCTTTCTTT	CASSLTLEGTEAFF
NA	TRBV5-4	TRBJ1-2	TGTGCCAGCAGCTGGGCCTTCGGAGGATCAAACTATGGCTACACCTTC	CASSWAFGGSNYGYTF
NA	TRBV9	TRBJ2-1	TGTGCCAGCAGCGTACCCGGGAGCAATGAGCAGTTCTTC	CASSVPGSNEQFF
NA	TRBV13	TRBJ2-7	TGTGCCAGCAGCGGATTGTACGGAGACTCCTACGAGCAGTACTTC	CASSGLYGDSYEQYF
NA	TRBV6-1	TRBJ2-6	TGTGCCAGCAGTGGCCTAACCTCTGGGGCCAACGTCCTGACTTTC	CASSGLTSGANVLTF
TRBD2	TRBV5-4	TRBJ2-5	TGTGCCAGCAGCTTCCCCCGCGCGGGAGGGGACAAGGAGAACCAGTACTTC	CASSFPRAGGDKENQYF
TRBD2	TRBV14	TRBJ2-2	TGTGCCAGTAGACTAGCGGGTCCCGGGGAGCTGTTTTTT	CASRLAGPGELFF
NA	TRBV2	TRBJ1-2	TGTGCCAGCAAGGAGAACCCTAAGGATGGCTACACCTTC	CASKENPKDGYTF
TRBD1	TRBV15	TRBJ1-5	TGTGCCACCAGCAGAGATCTGCCCCTCCCCGCAGGGGGACGGAATCAGCCCCAGCATTTT	CATSRDLPLPAGGRNQPQHF
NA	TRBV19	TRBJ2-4	TGTGCCAGTAGTACCGGGGCCAAAAACATTCAGTACTTC	CASSTGAKNIQYF
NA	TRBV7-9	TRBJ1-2	TGTGCCAGCAGCTTAGTACCGGGCCGGGGGGAGGGCTACACCTTC	CASSLVPGRGEGYTF
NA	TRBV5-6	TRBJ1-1	TGTGCCAGCAGCTTGGGTCTGGACTTGAACACTGAAGCTTTCTTT	CASSLGLDLNTEAFF
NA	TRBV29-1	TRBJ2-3	TGCAGCGTTGATACGGGGTTCACAGATACGCAGTATTTT	CSVDTGFTDTQYF
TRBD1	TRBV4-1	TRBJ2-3	TGCGCCAGCAGCCCGCTCCCGGGACAGTCAGATACGCAGTATTTT	CASSPLPGQSDTQYF
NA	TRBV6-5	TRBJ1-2	TGTGCCAGCAGTTACGCAGGAGGAGGCTACACCTTC	CASSYAGGGYTF
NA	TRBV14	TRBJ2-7	TGTGCCAGCAGCCAAGATCCGGTTAAGGGTTTGGCAGGGAAAACCTACGAGCAGTACTTC	CASSQDPVKGLAGKTYEQYF
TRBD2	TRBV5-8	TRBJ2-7	TGTGCCAGCAGCATAGCGGGAGGGTACGAGCAGTACTTC	CASSIAGGYEQYF
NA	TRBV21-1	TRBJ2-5	TGTGCCAGCAGCAAAGAGAGAACTAGCGGTACAATCCAAGAGACCCAGTACTTC	CASSKERTSGTIQETQYF
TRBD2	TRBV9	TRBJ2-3	TGTGCCAGCAGCGCCGGGGGTAGCGGGACAGATACGCAGTATTTT	CASSAGGSGTDTQYF
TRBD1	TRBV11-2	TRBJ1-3	TGTGCCAGCAGCCAGACGAGGGGGCGATCGGGAAACACCATATATTTT	CASSQTRGRSGNTIYF
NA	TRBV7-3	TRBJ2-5	TGTGCCAGCAGCTTAAATAGAGGAGAGACCCAGTACTTC	CASSLNRGETQYF
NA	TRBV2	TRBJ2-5	TGTGCCAGCCTTGCGGTGGATAGGGAGACCCAGTACTTC	CASLAVDRETQYF
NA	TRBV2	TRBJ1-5	TGTGCCAGCAGTGCACAGAAAATCCAGCCCCAGCATTTT	CASSAQKIQPQHF
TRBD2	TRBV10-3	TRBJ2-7	TGTGCCATCGGGCTAGCGGGGGACTACGAGCAGTACTTC	CAIGLAGDYEQYF